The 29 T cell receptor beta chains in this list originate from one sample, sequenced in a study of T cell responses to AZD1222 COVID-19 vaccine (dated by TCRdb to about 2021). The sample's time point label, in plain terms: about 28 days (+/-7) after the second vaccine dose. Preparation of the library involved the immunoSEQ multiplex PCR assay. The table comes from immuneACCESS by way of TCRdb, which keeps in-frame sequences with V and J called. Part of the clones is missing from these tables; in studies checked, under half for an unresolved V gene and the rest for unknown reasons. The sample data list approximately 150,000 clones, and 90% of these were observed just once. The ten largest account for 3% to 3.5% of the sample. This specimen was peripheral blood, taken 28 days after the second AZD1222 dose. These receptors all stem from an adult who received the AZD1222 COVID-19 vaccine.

The CDR3 region is CATSRERADYNEQFF. The CDR3 coding sequence is TGTGCCACCAGCAGAGAAAGGGCCGACTACAATGAGCAGTTCTTC. V and J are TRBV15 and TRBJ2-1, with D unresolved. V gave up 0 bases and J gave up 3 bases, with 9 bases separating them. The CDR3 consists of 15 residues. Germline CDR1 reads LNHNV; CDR2 reads YYDKDF (reference sequence). The full variable domain, completed using reference TRBV15 and TRBJ2-1, is DAMVIQNPRYQVTQFGKPVTLSCSQTLNHNVMYWYQQKSSQAPKLLFHYYDKDFNNEADTPDNFQSRRPNTSFCFLDIRSPGLGDTAMYLCATSRERADYNEQFFGPGTRLTVL.

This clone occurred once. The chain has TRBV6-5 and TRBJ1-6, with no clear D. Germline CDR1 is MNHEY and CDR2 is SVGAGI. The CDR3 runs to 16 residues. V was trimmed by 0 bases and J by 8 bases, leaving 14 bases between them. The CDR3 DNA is TGTGCCAGCAGTTACTCCCCAATGGCTGGAGATTCACCCCTCCACTTT. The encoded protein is CASSYSPMAGDSPLHF.

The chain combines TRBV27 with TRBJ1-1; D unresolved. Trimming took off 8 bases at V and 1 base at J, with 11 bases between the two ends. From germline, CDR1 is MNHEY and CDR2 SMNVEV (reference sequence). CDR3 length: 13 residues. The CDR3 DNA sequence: TGTGCCAGCGGCTTAGGGTCGAACACTGAAGCTTTCTTT. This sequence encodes CASGLGSNTEAFF.

The CDR3 region is CASSRWDRETQYF. CDR3 coding DNA: TGTGCCAGCAGCAGATGGGACAGAGAGACCCAGTACTTC. The chain employs TRBV5-4 and TRBJ2-5, with 7 bases matching TRBD1. Looked up from germline, CDR1 is SGHNT and CDR2 is YYREEE (reference sequence). J gave up 4 bases and V 4 bases, and 4 bases lay outside the gene matches. This CDR3 has 13 residues.

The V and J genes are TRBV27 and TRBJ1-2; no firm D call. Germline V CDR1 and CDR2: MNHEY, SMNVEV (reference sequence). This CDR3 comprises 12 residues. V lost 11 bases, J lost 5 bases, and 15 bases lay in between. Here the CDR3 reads CAVGRLDYGYTF. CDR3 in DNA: TGTGCCGTAGGCAGACTGGATTATGGCTACACCTTC.

CDR3 region: CASSKTTEASNQPQHF. Written as DNA, the CDR3 is TGTGCCAGCAGCAAAACAACGGAAGCTAGCAATCAGCCCCAGCATTTT. V is TRBV21-1 and J is TRBJ1-5. TRBV21-1 is a pseudogene. There are 16 residues in the CDR3.

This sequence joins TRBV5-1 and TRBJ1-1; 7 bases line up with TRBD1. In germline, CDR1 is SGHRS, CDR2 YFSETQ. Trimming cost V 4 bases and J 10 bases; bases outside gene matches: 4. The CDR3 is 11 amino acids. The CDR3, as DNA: TGCGCCAGCAGCCTGGGGGACAGAGCTTTCTTT. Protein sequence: CASSLGDRAFF.

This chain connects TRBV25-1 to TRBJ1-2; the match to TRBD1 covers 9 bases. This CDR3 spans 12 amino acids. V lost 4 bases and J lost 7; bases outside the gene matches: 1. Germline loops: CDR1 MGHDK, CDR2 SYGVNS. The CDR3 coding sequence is TGTGCCAGCAGTGGGACAGGGGCTGGCTACACCTTC. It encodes CASSGTGAGYTF.

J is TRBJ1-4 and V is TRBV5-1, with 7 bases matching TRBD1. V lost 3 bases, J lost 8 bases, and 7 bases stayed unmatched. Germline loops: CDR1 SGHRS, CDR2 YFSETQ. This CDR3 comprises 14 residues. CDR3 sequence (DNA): TGCGCCAGCAGCTCGGAGGACAGGCGGGAAAAACTGTTTTTT. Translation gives CASSSEDRREKLFF.

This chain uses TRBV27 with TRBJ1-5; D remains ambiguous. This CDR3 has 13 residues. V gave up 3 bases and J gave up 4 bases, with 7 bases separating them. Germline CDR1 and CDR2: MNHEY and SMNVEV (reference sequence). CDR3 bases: TGTGCCAGCAGTTTGAGTTTAAATCAGCCCCAGCATTTT. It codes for CASSLSLNQPQHF.

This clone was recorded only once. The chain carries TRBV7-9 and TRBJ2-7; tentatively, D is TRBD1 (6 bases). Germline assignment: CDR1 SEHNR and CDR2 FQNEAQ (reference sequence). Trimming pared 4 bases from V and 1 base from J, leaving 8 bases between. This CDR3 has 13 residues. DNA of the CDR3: TGTGCCAGCAGCTCCGACAGGTCCTACGAGCAGTACTTC. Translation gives CASSSDRSYEQYF. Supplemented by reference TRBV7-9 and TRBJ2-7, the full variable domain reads DTGVSQNPRHKITKRGQNVTFRCDPISEHNRLYWYRQTLGQGPEFLTYFQNEAQLEKSRLLSDRFSAERPKGSFSTLEIQRTEQGDSAMYLCASSSDRSYEQYFGPGTRLTVT.

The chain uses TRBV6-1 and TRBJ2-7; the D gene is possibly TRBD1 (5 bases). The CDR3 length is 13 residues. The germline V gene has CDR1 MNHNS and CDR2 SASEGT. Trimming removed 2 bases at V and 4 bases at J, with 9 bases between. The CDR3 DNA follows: TGTGCCAGCAGTGAAAGTGGGGCTTACGAGCAGTACTTC. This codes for CASSESGAYEQYF.

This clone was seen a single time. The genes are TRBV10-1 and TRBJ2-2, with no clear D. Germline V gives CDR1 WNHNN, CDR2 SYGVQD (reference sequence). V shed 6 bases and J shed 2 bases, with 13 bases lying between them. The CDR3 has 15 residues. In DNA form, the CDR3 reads TGCGCCAGCAGCCCGGCCAAGGGAAACACCGGGGAGCTGTTTTTT. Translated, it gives CASSPAKGNTGELFF.

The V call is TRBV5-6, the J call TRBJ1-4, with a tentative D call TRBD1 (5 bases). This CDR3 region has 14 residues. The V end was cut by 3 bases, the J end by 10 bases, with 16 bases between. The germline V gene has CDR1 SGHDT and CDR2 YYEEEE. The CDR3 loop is CASSSSGPGAKLFF. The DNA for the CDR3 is TGTGCCAGCAGCTCCTCCGGGCCCGGGGCAAAACTGTTTTTT.

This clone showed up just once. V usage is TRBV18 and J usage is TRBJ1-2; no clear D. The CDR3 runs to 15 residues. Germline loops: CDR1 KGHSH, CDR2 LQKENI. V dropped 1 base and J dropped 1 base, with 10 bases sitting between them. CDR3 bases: TGTGCCAGCTCACCACTGGGCGCAGATAACTATGGCTACACCTTC. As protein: CASSPLGADNYGYTF.

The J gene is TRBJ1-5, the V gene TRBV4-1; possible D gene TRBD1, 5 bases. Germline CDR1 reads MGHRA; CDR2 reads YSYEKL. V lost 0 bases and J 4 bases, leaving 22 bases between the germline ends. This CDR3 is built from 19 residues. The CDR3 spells CASSQEVVGGDERNQPQHF. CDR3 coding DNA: TGCGCCAGCAGCCAAGAAGTGGTAGGTGGGGACGAGAGAAATCAGCCCCAGCATTTT.

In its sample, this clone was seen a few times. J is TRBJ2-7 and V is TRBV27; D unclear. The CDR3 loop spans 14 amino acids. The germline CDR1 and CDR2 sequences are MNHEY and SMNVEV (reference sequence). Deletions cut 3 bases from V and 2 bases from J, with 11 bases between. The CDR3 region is CASSFKEPPYEQYF. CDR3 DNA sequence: TGTGCCAGCAGTTTTAAAGAACCCCCCTACGAGCAGTACTTC.

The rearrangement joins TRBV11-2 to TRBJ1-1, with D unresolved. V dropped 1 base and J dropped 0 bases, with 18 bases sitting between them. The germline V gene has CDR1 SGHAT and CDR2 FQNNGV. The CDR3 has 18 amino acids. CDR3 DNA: TGTGCCAGCAGCTTAGGGACCGGCAGAGCTCAAATGAACACTGAAGCTTTCTTT. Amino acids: CASSLGTGRAQMNTEAFF.

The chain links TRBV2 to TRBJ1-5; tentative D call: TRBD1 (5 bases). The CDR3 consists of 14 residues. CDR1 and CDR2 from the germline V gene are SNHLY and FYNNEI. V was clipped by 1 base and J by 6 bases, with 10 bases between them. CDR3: CASSEGDRSQPQHF. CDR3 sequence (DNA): TGTGCCAGCAGTGAAGGCGACAGAAGTCAGCCCCAGCATTTT. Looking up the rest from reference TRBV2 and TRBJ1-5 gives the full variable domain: EPEVTQTPSHQVTQMGQEVILRCVPISNHLYFYWYRQILGQKVEFLVSFYNNEISEKSEIFDDQFSVERPDGSNFTLKIRSTKLEDSAMYFCASSEGDRSQPQHFGDGTRLSIL.

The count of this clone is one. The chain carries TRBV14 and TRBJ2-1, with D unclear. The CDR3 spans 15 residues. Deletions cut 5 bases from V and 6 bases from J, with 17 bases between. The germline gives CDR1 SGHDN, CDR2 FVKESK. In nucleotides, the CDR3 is TGTGCCAGCAGCACGTTCTCTGGCTCGATCAATGAGCAGTTCTTC. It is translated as CASSTFSGSINEQFF.

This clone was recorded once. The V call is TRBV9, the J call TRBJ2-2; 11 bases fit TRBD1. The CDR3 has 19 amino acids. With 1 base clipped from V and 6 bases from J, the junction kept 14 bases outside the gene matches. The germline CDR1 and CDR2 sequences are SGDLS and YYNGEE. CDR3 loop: CASSVKNPGGTGGPGELFF. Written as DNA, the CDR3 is TGTGCCAGCAGCGTAAAAAACCCCGGAGGGACAGGGGGACCCGGGGAGCTGTTTTTT.

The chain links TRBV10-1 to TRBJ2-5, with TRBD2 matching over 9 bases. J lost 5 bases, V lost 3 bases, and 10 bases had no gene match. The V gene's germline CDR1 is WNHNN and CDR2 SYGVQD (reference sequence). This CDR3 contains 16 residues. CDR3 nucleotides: TGCGCCAGCAGTGATGAGGCGGGAGGGCCTCTGGAGACCCAGTACTTC. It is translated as CASSDEAGGPLETQYF.

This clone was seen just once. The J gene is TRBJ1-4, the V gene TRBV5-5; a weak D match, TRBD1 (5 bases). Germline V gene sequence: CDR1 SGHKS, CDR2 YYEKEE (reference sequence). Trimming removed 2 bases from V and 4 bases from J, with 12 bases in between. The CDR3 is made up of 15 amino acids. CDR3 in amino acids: CASSFVQGFNEKLFF. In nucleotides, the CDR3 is TGTGCCAGCAGCTTTGTCCAGGGCTTTAATGAAAAACTGTTTTTT. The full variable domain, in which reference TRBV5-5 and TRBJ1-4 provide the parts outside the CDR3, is DAGVTQSPTHLIKTRGQQVTLRCSPISGHKSVSWYQQVLGQGPQFIFQYYEKEERGRGNFPDRFSARQFPNYSSELNVNALLLGDSALYLCASSFVQGFNEKLFFGSGTQLSVL.

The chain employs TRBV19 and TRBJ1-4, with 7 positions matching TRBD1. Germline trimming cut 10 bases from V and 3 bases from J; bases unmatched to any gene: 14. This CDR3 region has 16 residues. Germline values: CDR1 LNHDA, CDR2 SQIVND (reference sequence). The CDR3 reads CAICTGQAPSNEKLFF. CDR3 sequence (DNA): TGTGCCATCTGTACCGGACAGGCGCCGTCTAATGAAAAACTGTTTTTT.

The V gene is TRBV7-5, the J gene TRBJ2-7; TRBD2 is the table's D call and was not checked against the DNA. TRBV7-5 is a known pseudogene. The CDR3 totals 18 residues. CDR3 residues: CVRSLALTSGRAPYEQYF. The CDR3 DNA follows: TGTGTCAGAAGCTTAGCGCTCACTAGCGGGAGGGCCCCCTACGAGCAGTACTTC.

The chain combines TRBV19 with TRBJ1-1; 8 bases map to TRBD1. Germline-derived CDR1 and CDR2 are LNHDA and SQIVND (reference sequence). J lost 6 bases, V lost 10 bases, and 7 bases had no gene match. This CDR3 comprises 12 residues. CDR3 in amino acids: CAIQDRGSEAFF. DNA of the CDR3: TGTGCCATTCAAGACAGGGGCTCTGAAGCTTTCTTT. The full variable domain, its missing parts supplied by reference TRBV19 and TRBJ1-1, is DGGITQSPKYLFRKEGQNVTLSCEQNLNHDAMYWYRQDPGQGLRLIYYSQIVNDFQKGDIAEGYSVSREKKESFPLTVTSAQKNPTAFYLCAIQDRGSEAFFGQGTRLTVV.

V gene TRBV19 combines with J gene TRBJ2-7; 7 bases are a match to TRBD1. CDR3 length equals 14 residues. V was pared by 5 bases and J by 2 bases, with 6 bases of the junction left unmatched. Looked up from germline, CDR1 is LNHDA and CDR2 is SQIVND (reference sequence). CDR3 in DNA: TGTGCCAGTAGTCCGCGAAGGGGGCCCTACGAGCAGTACTTC. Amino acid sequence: CASSPRRGPYEQYF.

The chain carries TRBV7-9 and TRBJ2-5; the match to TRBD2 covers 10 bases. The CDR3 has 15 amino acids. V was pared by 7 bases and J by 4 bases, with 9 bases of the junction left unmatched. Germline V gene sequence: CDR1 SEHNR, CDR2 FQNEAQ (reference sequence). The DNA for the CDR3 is TGTGCCAGCACAGATAGCGGGAGGCCCTCAGAGACCCAGTACTTC. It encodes CASTDSGRPSETQYF. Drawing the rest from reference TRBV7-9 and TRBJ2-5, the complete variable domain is DTGVSQNPRHKITKRGQNVTFRCDPISEHNRLYWYRQTLGQGPEFLTYFQNEAQLEKSRLLSDRFSAERPKGSFSTLEIQRTEQGDSAMYLCASTDSGRPSETQYFGPGTRLLVL.

The CDR3 reads CASTMMTSQPQHF. The CDR3 region has the DNA TGTGCCAGCACTATGATGACAAGTCAGCCCCAGCATTTT. The chain couples TRBV2 to TRBJ1-5; D ambiguous. Looked up from germline, CDR1 is SNHLY and CDR2 is FYNNEI. CDR3 length equals 13 residues. The germline V and J ends were trimmed by 7 bases and 6 bases, with 13 bases remaining between them.